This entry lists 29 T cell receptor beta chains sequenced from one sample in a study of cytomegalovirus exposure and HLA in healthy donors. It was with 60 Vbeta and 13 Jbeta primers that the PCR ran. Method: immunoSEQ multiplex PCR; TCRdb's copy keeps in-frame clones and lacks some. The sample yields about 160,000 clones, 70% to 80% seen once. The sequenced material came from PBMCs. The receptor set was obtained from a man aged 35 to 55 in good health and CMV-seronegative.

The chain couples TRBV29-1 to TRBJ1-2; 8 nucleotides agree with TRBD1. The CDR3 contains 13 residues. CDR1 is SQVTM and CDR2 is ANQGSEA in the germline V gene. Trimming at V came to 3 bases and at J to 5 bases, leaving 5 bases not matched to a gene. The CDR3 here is CSVDGDRGYGYTF. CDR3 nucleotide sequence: TGCAGCGTTGACGGAGACAGGGGATATGGCTACACCTTC.

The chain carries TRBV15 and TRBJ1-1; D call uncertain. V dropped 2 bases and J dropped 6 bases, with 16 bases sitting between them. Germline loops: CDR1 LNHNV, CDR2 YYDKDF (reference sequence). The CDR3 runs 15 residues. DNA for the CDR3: TGTGCCACCAGCAGACCGGGCGGGGAAGTGGCTGAAGCTTTCTTT. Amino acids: CATSRPGGEVAEAFF.

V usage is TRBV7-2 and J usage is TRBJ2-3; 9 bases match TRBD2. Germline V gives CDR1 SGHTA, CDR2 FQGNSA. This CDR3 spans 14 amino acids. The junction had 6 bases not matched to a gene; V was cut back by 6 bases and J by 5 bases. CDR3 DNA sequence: TGTGCCAGCAGTTGGGGACTAGCAGGAGATACGCAGTATTTT. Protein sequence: CASSWGLAGDTQYF.

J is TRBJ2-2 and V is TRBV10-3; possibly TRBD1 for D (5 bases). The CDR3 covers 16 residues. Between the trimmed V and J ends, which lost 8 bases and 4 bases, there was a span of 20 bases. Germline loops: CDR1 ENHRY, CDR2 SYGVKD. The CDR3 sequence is CAIGLGAQRFTGELFF. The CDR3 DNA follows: TGTGCCATCGGGTTAGGGGCACAGCGTTTCACCGGGGAGCTGTTTTTT.

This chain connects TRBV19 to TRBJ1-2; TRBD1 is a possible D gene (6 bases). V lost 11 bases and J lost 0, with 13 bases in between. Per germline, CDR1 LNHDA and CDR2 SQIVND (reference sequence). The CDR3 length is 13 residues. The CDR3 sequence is CASSYRANYGYTF. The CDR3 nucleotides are TGTGCCTCTTCTTACAGGGCTAACTATGGCTACACCTTC.

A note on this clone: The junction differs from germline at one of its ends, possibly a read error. CDR3 in amino acids: CSSSFGSSSGNTIYF. In nucleotides, the CDR3 is TGTTCCAGCAGCTTTGGGTCTTCATCAGGCAACACCATATATTTT. The rearrangement uses TRBV7-9 and TRBJ1-3; D unresolved. In germline, CDR1 is SEHNR, CDR2 FQNEAQ (reference sequence). The CDR3 has 15 amino acids.

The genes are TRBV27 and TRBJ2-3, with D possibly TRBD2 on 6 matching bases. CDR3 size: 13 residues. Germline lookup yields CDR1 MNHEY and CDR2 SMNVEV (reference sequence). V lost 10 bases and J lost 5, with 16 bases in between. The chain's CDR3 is CATMKPGGDTQYF. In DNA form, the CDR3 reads TGTGCCACCATGAAGCCCGGGGGAGATACGCAGTATTTT.

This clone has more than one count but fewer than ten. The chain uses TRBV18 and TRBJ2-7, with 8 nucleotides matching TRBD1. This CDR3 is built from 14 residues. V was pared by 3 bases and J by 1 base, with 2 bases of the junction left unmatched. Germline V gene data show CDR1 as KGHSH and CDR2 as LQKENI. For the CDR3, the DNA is TGTGCCAGCTCACCCCGGACAGGGTCCTACGAGCAGTACTTC. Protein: CASSPRTGSYEQYF. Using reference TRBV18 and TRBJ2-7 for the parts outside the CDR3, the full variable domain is NAGVMQNPRHLVRRRGQEARLRCSPMKGHSHVYWYRQLPEEGLKFMVYLQKENIIDESGMPKERFSAEFPKEGPSILRIQQVVRGDSAAYFCASSPRTGSYEQYFGPGTRLTVT.

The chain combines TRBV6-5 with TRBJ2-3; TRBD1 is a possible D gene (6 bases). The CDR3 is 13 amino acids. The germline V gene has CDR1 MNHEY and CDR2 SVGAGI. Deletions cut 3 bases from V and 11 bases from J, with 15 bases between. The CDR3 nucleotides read TGTGCCAGCAGTTATGAGGGGGACCGAAAGCAGTATTTT. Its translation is CASSYEGDRKQYF.

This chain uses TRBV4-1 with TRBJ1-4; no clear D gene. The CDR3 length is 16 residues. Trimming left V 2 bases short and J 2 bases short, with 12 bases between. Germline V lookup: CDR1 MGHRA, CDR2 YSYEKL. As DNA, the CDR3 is TGCGCCAGCAGCCAAATTCACCAGGTGACTAATGAAAAACTGTTTTTT. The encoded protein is CASSQIHQVTNEKLFF.

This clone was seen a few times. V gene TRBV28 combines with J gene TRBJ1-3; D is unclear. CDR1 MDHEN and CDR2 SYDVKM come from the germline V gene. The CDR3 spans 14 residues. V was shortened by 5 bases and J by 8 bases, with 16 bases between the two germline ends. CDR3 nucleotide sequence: TGTGCCAGCAGTCCGGTCGGGGTGGTGGACACCATATATTTT. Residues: CASSPVGVVDTIYF.

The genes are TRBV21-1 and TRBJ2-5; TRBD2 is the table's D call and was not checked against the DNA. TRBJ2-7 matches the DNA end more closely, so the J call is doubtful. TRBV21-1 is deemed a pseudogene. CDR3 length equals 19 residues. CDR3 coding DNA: TGTGCCAGCAGCAAAGTGGGGGGGCAGGGCAGATTTCTATCCTACGAGCAGTACTTC. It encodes CASSKVGGQGRFLSYEQYF.

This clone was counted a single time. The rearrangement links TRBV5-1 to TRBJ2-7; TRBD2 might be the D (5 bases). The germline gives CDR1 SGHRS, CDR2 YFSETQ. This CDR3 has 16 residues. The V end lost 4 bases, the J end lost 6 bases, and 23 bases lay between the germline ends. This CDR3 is CASSPPRATSYREQYF. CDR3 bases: TGCGCCAGCAGCCCGCCGCGGGCAACGTCATATCGCGAGCAGTACTTC.

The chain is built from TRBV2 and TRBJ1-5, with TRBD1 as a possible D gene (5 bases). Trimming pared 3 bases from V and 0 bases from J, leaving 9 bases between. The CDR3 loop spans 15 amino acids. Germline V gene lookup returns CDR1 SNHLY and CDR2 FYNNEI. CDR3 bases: TGTGCCAGCAGTGACCGGGGGGGTAGCAATCAGCCCCAGCATTTT. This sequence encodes CASSDRGGSNQPQHF.

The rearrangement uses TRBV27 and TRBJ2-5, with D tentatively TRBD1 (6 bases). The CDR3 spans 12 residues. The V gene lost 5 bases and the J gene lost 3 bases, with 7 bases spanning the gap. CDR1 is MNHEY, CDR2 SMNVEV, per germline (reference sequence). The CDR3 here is CASSGQKETQYF. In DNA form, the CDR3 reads TGTGCCAGCAGTGGACAGAAAGAGACCCAGTACTTC.

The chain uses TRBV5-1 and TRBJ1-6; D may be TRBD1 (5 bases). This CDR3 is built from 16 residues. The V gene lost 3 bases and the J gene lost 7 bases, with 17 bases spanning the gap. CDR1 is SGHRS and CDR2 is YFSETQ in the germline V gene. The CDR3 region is CASSSDGRGTNSPLHF. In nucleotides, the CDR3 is TGCGCCAGCAGCTCCGACGGGAGGGGTACGAATTCACCCCTCCACTTT.

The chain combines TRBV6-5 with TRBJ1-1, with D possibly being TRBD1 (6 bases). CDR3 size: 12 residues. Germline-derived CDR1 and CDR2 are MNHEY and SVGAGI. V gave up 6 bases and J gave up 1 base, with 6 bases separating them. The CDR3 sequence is CASRQGNTEAFF. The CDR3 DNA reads TGTGCCAGCAGACAGGGGAACACTGAAGCTTTCTTT.

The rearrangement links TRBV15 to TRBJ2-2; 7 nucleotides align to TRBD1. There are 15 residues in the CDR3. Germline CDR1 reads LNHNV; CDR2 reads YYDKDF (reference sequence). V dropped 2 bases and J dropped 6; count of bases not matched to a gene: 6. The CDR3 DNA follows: TGTGCCACCAGCAGAATAAGGGGGCGGGCCGGGGAGCTGTTTTTT. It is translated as CATSRIRGRAGELFF.

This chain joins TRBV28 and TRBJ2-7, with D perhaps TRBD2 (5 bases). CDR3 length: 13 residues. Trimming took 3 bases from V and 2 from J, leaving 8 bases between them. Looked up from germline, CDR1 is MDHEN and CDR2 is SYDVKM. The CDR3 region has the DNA TGTGCCAGCAGTTTCGTCGGGGCCTACGAGCAGTACTTC. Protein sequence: CASSFVGAYEQYF.

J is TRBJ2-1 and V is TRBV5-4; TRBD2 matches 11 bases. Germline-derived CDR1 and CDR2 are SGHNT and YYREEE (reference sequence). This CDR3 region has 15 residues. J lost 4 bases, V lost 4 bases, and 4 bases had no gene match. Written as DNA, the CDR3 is TGTGCCAGCAGCCAACTAGCGGGAGCTTACAATGAGCAGTTCTTC. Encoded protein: CASSQLAGAYNEQFF.

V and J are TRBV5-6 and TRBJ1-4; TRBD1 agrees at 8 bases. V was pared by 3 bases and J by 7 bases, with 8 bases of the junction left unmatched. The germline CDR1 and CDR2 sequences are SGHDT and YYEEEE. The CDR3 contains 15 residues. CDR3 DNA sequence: TGTGCCAGCAGCTCTATACAGGGGGGAGGTGAAAAACTGTTTTTT. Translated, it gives CASSSIQGGGEKLFF.

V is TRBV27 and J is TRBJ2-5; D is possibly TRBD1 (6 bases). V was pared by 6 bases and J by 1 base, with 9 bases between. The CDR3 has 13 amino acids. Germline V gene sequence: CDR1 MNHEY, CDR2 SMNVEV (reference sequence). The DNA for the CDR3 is TGTGCCAGCAGACCGACAGGCCAAGAGACCCAGTACTTC. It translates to CASRPTGQETQYF.

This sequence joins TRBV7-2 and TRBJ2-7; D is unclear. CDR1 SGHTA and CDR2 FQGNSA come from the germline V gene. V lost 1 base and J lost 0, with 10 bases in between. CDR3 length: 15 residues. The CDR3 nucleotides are TGTGCCAGCAGCTTAGGGGTCGCTAGCTCCTACGAGCAGTACTTC. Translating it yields CASSLGVASSYEQYF.

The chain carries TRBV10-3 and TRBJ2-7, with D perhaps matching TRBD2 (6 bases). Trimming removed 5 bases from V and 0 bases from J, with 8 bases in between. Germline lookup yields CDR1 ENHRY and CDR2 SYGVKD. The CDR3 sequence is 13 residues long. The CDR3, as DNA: TGTGCCATCAGTTTGGGGGGCTCCTACGAGCAGTACTTC. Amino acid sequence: CAISLGGSYEQYF.

CDR3 sequence (DNA): TGTGCCAGCAGAGAGAGACAGGGGGCAAATGAGCAGTTCTTC. Encoded protein: CASRERQGANEQFF. The chain uses TRBV11-3 and TRBJ2-1; 10 bases agree with TRBD1. CDR3 length equals 14 residues. Germline CDR1 and CDR2: SGHNT and YENEEA. The ends lost 6 bases at V and 7 bases at J; junction bases unmatched: 6.

CDR3 amino acids: CASSQARGNEQFF. CDR3 DNA sequence: TGCGCCAGCAGCCAAGCTAGAGGCAATGAGCAGTTCTTC. The chain carries TRBV4-3 and TRBJ2-1; D unclear. The CDR3 covers 13 residues. CDR1 is LGHNA, CDR2 YSLEER, per germline. The ends were cut back, 1 base at V and 6 bases at J, with 7 bases in the middle.

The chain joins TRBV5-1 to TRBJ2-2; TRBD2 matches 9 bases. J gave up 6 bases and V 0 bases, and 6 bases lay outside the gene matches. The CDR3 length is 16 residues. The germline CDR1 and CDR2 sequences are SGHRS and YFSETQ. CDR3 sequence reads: CASSLGTSVIPGELFF. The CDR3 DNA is TGCGCCAGCAGCTTGGGGACTAGCGTCATCCCCGGGGAGCTGTTTTTT.

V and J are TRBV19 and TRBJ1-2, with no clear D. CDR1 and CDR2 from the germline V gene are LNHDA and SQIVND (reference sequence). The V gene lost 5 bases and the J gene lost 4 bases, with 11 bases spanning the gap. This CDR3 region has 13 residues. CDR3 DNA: TGTGCCAGTAGTCCTTTGGGCGTCTATGGCTACACCTTC. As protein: CASSPLGVYGYTF.

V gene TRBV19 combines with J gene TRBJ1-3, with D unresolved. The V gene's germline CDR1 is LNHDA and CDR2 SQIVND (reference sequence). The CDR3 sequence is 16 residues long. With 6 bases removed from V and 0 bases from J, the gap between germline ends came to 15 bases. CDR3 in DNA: TGTGCCAGTAGCCGACGAGGTGATGACTCTGGAAACACCATATATTTT. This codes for CASSRRGDDSGNTIYF.